The rows below give T cell receptor beta chains drawn from one sample of a study of T cells in localized non-small cell lung cancer. The repertoire was sequenced with immunoSEQ multiplex PCR; TCRdb's copy has only in-frame clones and lacks some. Of 45,000 to 60,000 clones listed, approximately 83% are singletons. The sequencing here drew on peripheral blood, taken before any cancer treatment. All receptors derive from a female donor aged 60 or older with stage II squamous cell lung carcinoma. Both conserved end residues are part of each CDR3. A D gene is named only where the DNA matches it firmly. Not every row has a clone size; where given, it reads once, few, many or a size class.

V	D	size	J	DNA	CDR3
TRBV7-3	.	.	TRBJ1-1	TGTGCCAGCAGCTTAAACCCCCAGGCAACCACTGAAGCTTTCTTT	CASSLNPQATTEAFF
TRBV19	.	.	TRBJ1-5	TGTGCCAGTAGTATGATAGGCATCCAGCCCCAGCATTTT	CASSMIGIQPQHF
TRBV7-6	.	.	TRBJ2-3	TGTGCCAGCAGCTTAACCGGGGGTTCGGCGCAAGATACGCAGTATTTT	CASSLTGGSAQDTQYF
TRBV6-1	TRBD1	.	TRBJ1-5	TGTGCCAGCAGGACAGGGGCCAATCAGCCCCAGCATTTT	CASRTGANQPQHF
TRBV15	.	.	TRBJ1-5	TGTGCCACCAGCAAATTAAGGGTGAGGTACGATAGCAATCAGCCCCAGCATTTT	CATSKLRVRYDSNQPQHF
TRBV19	.	once	TRBJ1-3	TGTGCCAGTAGTAGCTCCCTTGGAAACACCATATATTTT	CASSSSLGNTIYF
TRBV6-1	.	.	TRBJ1-2	TGTGCCAGCAGTGAGGGAGGGACCGCAGGCTATGGCTACACCTTC	CASSEGGTAGYGYTF
TRBV5-1	.	.	TRBJ1-1	TGCGCCAGCAGCTTGGTGGCGGGAAGCACTGAAGCTTTCTTT	CASSLVAGSTEAFF
TRBV7-7	.	once	TRBJ2-4	TGTGCTAGCAGCTTTATCGCCAGCCTAGCCAAAAACATTCAGTACTTC	CASSFIASLAKNIQYF
TRBV6-1	.	.	TRBJ2-7	TGTGCCGGGGGGGCTGGAGGGAGGGCCTCCTACGAGCAGTACTTC	CAGGAGGRASYEQYF
TRBV5-1	TRBD2	.	TRBJ2-1	TGCGCCAGCAGAGTAGCGGGGGGCGGCGATGAGCAGTTCTTC	CASRVAGGGDEQFF